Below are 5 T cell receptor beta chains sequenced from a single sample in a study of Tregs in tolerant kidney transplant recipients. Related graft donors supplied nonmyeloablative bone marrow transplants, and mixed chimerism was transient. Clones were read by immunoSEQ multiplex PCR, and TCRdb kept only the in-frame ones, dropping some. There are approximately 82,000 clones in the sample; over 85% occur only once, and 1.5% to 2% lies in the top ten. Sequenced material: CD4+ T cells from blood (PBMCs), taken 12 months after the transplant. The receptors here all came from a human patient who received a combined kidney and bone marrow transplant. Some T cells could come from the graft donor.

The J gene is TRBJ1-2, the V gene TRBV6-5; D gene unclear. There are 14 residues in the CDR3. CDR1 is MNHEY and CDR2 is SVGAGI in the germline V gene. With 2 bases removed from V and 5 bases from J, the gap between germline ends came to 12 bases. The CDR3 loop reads CASSYGEAGYGYTF. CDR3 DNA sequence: TGTGCCAGCAGTTACGGGGAGGCTGGATATGGCTACACCTTC.

DNA of the CDR3: TGTGCCAGCAGCCCGGACAGGGACCCCTACGAGCAGTACTTC. This gives the protein CASSPDRDPYEQYF. V gene TRBV5-4 combines with J gene TRBJ2-7, with TRBD1 matching over 8 bases. V trimming: 4 bases; J trimming: 2 bases; junction bases outside the gene matches: 5. Germline V gene data show CDR1 as SGHNT and CDR2 as YYREEE (reference sequence). The CDR3 has 14 residues.

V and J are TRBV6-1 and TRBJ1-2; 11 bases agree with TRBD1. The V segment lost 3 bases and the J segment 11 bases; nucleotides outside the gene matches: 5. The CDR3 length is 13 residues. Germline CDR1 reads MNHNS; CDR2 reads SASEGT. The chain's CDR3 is CASSDRDRGWYTF. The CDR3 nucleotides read TGTGCCAGCAGTGACCGGGACAGGGGGTGGTACACCTTC.

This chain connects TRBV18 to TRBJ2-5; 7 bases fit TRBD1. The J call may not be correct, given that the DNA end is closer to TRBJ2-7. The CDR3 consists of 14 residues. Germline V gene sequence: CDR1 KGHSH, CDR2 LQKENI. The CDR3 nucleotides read TGTGCCAGCTCACCAAGCAGGGGGTCCTACGAGCAGTACTTC. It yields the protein CASSPSRGSYEQYF.

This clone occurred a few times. The CDR3 region has the DNA TGTGCCAGTACCATAGGGGGCTTCTCTGGAAACACCATATATTTT. Translating gives CASTIGGFSGNTIYF. The chain links TRBV19 to TRBJ1-3; 7 bases match TRBD1. CDR3 length: 15 amino acids. With 7 bases clipped from V and 0 bases from J, the junction kept 6 bases outside the gene matches. Germline CDR1 is LNHDA and CDR2 is SQIVND (reference sequence). The complete variable domain, with remaining parts taken from reference TRBV19 and TRBJ1-3, reads DGGITQSPKYLFRKEGQNVTLSCEQNLNHDAMYWYRQDPGQGLRLIYYSQIVNDFQKGDIAEGYSVSREKKESFPLTVTSAQKNPTAFYLCASTIGGFSGNTIYFGEGSWLTVV.